This TCR beta chain was obtained from a study of T cells in Graves' hyperthyroidism and ophthalmopathy. RNA transcripts yielded amplified TCR beta CDR3 regions. The HTBI primer set drove a first-round RT-PCR of the TCR CDR3. A single record per CDR3 protein comes from TCRdb applying MiXCR to the multiplex PCR reads. The repertoire includes about 520,000 distinct CDR3 sequences, roughly 20% of them detected once, and approximately 26% sits in the top ten. Calling Graves' hyperthyroidism stable meant ophthalmopathy did not progress within 18 months. Disease duration under 2 months; hyperthyroidism patients were aged 18 to 65. Each diagnosis drew on symptoms, thyroxine, TRAb, thyroid ultrasound and orbital computed tomography findings. PBMCs were obtained from over 8.5 ml fresh peripheral blood. V shed 6 bases, J shed 4 bases, and the junction held 4 bases outside the gene matches. This CDR3 is built from 14 residues.

This clonotype was observed a few times. The TCR sequence derives from a man between 18 and 35 years old with Graves' hyperthyroidism. The sequencing input was blood. The chain recombines TRBV12-3 or TRBV12-4 with TRBJ1-5; 9 bases map to TRBD1. CDR3 region: CASRGQGPNQPQHF. As DNA, the CDR3 is TGTGCCAGCAGGGGACAGGGTCCGAATCAGCCCCAGCATTTT.